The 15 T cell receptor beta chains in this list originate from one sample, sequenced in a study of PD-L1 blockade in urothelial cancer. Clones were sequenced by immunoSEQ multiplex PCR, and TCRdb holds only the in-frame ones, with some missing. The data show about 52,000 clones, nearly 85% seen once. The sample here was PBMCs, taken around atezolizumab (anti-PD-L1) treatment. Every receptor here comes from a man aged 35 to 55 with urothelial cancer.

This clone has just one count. The CDR3, as DNA: TGTGCCAGCAGCCGACAGGGGGCAGGTCACGAGCAGTACTTC. It codes for CASSRQGAGHEQYF. The chain employs TRBV9 and TRBJ2-7, with 10 positions matching TRBD1. CDR1 SGDLS and CDR2 YYNGEE come from the germline V gene. V shed 4 bases and J 5 bases; nucleotides not matched to a gene: 6. The CDR3 length is 14 residues.

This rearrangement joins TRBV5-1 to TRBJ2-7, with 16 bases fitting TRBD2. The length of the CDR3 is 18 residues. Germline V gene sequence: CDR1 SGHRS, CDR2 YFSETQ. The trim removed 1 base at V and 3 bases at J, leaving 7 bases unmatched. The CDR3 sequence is CASSLQMGLAGGSYEQYF. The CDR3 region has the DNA TGCGCCAGCAGCTTGCAGATGGGACTAGCGGGAGGGAGCTACGAGCAGTACTTC. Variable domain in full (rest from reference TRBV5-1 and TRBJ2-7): KAGVTQTPRYLIKTRGQQVTLSCSPISGHRSVSWYQQTPGQGLQFLFEYFSETQRNKGNFPGRFSGRQFSNSRSEMNVSTLELGDSALYLCASSLQMGLAGGSYEQYFGPGTRLTVT.

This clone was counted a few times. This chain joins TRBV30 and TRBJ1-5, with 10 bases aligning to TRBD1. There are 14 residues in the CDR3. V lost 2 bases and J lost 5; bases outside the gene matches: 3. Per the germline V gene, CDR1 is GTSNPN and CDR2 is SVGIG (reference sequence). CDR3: CAWSTGTGDQPQHF. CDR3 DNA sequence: TGTGCCTGGAGTACCGGGACAGGGGATCAGCCCCAGCATTTT.

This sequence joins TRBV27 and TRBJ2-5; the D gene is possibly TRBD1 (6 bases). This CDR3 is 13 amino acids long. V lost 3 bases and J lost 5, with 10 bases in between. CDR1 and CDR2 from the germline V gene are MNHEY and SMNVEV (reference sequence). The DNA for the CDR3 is TGTGCCAGCAGTTTTACAGGGCGGGAGACCCAGTACTTC. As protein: CASSFTGRETQYF.

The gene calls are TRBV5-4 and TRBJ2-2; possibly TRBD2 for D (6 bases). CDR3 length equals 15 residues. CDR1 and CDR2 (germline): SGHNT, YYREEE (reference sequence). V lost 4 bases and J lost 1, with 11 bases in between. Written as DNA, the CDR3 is TGTGCCAGCAGCCCCGACGGGAGGAACACCGGGGAGCTGTTTTTT. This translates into CASSPDGRNTGELFF.

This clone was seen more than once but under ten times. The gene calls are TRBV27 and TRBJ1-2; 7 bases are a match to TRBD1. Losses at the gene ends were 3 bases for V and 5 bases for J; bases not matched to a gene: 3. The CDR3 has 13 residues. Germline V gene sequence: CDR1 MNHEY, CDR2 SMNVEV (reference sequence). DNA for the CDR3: TGTGCCAGCAGTTTCGGGGACAGTTATGGCTACACCTTC. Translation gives CASSFGDSYGYTF.

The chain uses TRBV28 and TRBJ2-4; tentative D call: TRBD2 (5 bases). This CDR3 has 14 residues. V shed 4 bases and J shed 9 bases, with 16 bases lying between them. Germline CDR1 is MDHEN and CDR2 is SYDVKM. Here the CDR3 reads CASSSGSTRGIQYF. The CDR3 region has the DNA TGTGCCAGCAGTTCAGGCTCAACCCGGGGCATTCAGTACTTC.

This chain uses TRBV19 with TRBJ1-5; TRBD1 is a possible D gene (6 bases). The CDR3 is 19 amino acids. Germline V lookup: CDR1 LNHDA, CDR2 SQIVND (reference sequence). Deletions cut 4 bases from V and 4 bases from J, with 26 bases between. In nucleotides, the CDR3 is TGTGCCAGTAGTACCCCCCTGGTCAGGGGATTCCCTTTGAATCAGCCCCAGCATTTT. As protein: CASSTPLVRGFPLNQPQHF. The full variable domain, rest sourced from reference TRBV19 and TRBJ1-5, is DGGITQSPKYLFRKEGQNVTLSCEQNLNHDAMYWYRQDPGQGLRLIYYSQIVNDFQKGDIAEGYSVSREKKESFPLTVTSAQKNPTAFYLCASSTPLVRGFPLNQPQHFGDGTRLSIL.

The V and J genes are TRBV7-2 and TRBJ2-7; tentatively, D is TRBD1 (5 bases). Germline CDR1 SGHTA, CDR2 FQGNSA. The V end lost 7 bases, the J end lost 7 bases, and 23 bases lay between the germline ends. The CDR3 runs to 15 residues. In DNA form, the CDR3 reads TGTGCCAGCACCGCACTCACCTGGGGTGCAGGGGAGCAGTACTTC. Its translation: CASTALTWGAGEQYF.

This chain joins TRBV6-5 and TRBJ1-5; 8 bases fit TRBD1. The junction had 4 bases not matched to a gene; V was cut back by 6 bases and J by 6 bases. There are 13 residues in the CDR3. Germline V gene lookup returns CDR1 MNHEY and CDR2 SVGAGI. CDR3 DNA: TGTGCCAGCAGGGGACAGGAGGCTCAGCCCCAGCATTTT. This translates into CASRGQEAQPQHF.

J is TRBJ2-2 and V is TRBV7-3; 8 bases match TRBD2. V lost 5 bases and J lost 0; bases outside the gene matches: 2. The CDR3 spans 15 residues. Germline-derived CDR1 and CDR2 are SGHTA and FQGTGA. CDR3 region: CASSLSGANTGELFF. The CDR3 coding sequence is TGTGCCAGCAGCCTTAGCGGGGCGAACACCGGGGAGCTGTTTTTT.

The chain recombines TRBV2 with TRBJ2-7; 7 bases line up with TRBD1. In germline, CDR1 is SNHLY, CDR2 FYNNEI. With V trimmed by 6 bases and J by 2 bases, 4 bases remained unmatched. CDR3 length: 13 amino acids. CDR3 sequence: CASRRGPAYEQYF. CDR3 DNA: TGTGCCAGCAGGAGGGGGCCGGCCTACGAGCAGTACTTC.

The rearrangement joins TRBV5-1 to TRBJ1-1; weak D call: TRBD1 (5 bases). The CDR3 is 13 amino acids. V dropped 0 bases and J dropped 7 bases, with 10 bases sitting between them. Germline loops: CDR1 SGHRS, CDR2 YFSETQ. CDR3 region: CASSLEGQGEAFF. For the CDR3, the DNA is TGCGCCAGCAGCTTGGAGGGTCAGGGTGAAGCTTTCTTT. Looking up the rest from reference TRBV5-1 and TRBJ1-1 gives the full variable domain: KAGVTQTPRYLIKTRGQQVTLSCSPISGHRSVSWYQQTPGQGLQFLFEYFSETQRNKGNFPGRFSGRQFSNSRSEMNVSTLELGDSALYLCASSLEGQGEAFFGQGTRLTVV.

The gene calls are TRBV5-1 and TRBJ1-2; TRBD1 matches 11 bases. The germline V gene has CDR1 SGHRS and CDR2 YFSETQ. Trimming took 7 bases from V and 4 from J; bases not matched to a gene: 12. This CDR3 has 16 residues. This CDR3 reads CASRLAEDRGLYGYTF. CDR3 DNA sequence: TGCGCCAGCCGGCTAGCGGAGGACAGGGGGCTCTATGGCTACACCTTC.

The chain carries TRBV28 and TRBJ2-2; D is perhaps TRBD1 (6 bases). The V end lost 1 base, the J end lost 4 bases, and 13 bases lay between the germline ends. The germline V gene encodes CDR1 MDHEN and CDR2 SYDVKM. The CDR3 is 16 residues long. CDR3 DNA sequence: TGTGCCAGCAGTTTATCCAGGGGAGAATCCACCGGGGAGCTGTTTTTT. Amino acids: CASSLSRGESTGELFF.